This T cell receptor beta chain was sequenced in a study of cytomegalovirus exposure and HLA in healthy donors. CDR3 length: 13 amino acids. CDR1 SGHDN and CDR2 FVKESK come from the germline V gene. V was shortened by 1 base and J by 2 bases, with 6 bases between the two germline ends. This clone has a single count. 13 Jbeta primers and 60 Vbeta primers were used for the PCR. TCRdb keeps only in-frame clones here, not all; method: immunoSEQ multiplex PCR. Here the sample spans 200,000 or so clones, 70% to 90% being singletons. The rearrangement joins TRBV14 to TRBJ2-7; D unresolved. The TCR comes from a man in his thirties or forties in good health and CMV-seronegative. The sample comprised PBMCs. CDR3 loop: CASSQVVTYEQYF. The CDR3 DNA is TGTGCCAGCAGCCAAGTTGTAACCTACGAGCAGTACTTC.